Listed here are 11 T cell receptor beta chains from one sample, sequenced in a study of T-cell memory formation after mild COVID-19. TCRdb fed the 5' RACE reads into MiXCR, producing one record per CDR3 protein. The sample yields roughly 120,000 distinct CDR3 sequences, about a sixth seen once. The sequencing sample was made of PBMCs or a T cell subset sorted from them (not recorded which). All receptors come from an adult woman who had mild COVID-19 (a few samples of this study predate the infection). Cell type and time point are not known.

This clonotype showed up just a few times. J is TRBJ2-1 and V is TRBV18; D remains ambiguous. Trimming pared 6 bases from V and 4 bases from J, leaving 16 bases between. The CDR3 runs 15 residues. Germline V gene sequence: CDR1 KGHSH, CDR2 LQKENI. Here the CDR3 reads CASSPDVVRYNEQFF. CDR3 nucleotides: TGTGCCAGCTCCCCGGACGTGGTTAGATACAATGAGCAGTTCTTC.

This clonotype was seen more than once but under ten times. This chain uses TRBV27 with TRBJ2-1; D not certain. The germline V gene encodes CDR1 MNHEY and CDR2 SMNVEV (reference sequence). The CDR3 is 15 residues long. Deletions cut 10 bases from V and 11 bases from J, with 27 bases between. CDR3 region: CATSLGAHTQIKQFF. In DNA, the CDR3 is TGTGCCACCTCCCTGGGCGCACATACACAAATAAAGCAGTTCTTC.

This clonotype was recorded a few times. The chain recombines TRBV10-3 with TRBJ2-1, with D perhaps TRBD2 (5 bases). The length of the CDR3 is 14 residues. CDR1 is ENHRY, CDR2 SYGVKD, per germline. V lost 2 bases to trimming and J lost 7 bases, with 12 bases between them. The CDR3 here is CAISETAGGNEQFF. The CDR3, as DNA: TGTGCCATCAGTGAGACTGCCGGCGGGAATGAGCAGTTCTTC.

Points on this clonotype: The junction and the germline gene differ at one end; a read error may be behind it. The chain couples TRBV12-3 or TRBV12-4 to TRBJ2-6; D may be TRBD2 (5 bases). This CDR3 region has 14 residues. The CDR3 DNA is TGTGACAGCAGTACTCCGGGGAGACCCGACGTCCTGACTTTC. Translation gives CDSSTPGRPDVLTF.

This sequence joins TRBV6-5 and TRBJ1-1; 7 bases agree with TRBD1. The J segment lost 4 bases and the V segment lost 2 bases, leaving 10 bases of the junction unmatched. This CDR3 is built from 16 residues. CDR1 MNHEY and CDR2 SVGAGI come from the germline V gene. The CDR3: CASSYIVGGGRTEAFF. The DNA for the CDR3 is TGTGCCAGCAGTTACATCGTGGGAGGGGGCCGCACTGAAGCTTTCTTT.

In this sample, this clonotype turned up many times. This sequence joins TRBV5-6 and TRBJ2-4, with 7 bases matching TRBD2. The CDR3 length is 18 residues. Germline CDR1 SGHDT, CDR2 YYEEEE. J was trimmed by 3 bases and V by 1 base; bases with no gene match: 13. The CDR3 loop reads CASSLIFSSGEVKNIQYF. CDR3 bases: TGTGCCAGCAGCTTGATTTTCTCTAGCGGAGAAGTCAAAAACATTCAGTACTTC.

This clonotype showed up just a few times. The chain uses TRBV5-1 and TRBJ2-3; 14 bases are a match to TRBD2. This CDR3 region has 17 residues. V shed 0 bases and J 3 bases; nucleotides not matched to a gene: 3. CDR1 and CDR2 (germline): SGHRS, YFSETQ. As DNA, the CDR3 is TGCGCCAGCAGCTTGGGGGGGACTAGCGGGAGAACAGATACGCAGTATTTT. This translates into CASSLGGTSGRTDTQYF.

J is TRBJ2-2 and V is TRBV20-1; D not certain. V lost 1 base and J 8 bases, leaving 5 bases between the germline ends. CDR3 length: 11 amino acids. Looked up from germline, CDR1 is DFQATT and CDR2 is SNEGSKA (reference sequence). In nucleotides, the CDR3 is TGCAGTGCTAGAGCCGGAGGGGAGCTGTTTTTT. This encodes CSARAGGELFF.

This clonotype was observed a handful of times. The chain uses TRBV6-1 and TRBJ2-1; 7 bases agree with TRBD2. The germline gives CDR1 MNHNS, CDR2 SASEGT. V gave up 4 bases and J gave up 4 bases; unmatched junction bases: 10. The CDR3 covers 16 residues. Written as DNA, the CDR3 is TGTGCCAGCAGTGGAGGGATTAGCGGGTCGTACAATGAGCAGTTCTTC. It translates to CASSGGISGSYNEQFF.

The table lists this clonotype with a few counts. The chain links TRBV11-3 to TRBJ1-3; D uncertain. Germline CDR1 reads SGHNT; CDR2 reads YENEEA. The germline V and J ends were trimmed by 1 base and 2 bases, with 3 bases remaining between them. The CDR3 contains 13 residues. The CDR3 DNA is TGTGCCAGCAGCTTAGCCACTGGAAACACCATATATTTT. This codes for CASSLATGNTIYF.

This clonotype appeared a few times. This chain connects TRBV11-2 to TRBJ2-7, with TRBD1 matching 8 bases. CDR1 is SGHAT and CDR2 is FQNNGV in the germline V gene. The CDR3 is 14 amino acids. V gave up 4 bases and J gave up 2 bases; unmatched junction bases: 4. The CDR3 protein is CASSSPTGAYEQYF. CDR3 DNA sequence: TGTGCCAGCAGCTCCCCGACAGGGGCCTACGAGCAGTACTTC.